The clone carrying this T cell receptor beta chain was detected only a few times. TCRdb passed the 5' RACE reads through MiXCR, listing each CDR3 protein once. The sample lists 300,000 to 450,000 distinct CDR3 sequences, 7% to 10% seen once, with around 17% in the top ten. The sample originates from a study of T cells after yellow fever vaccination. About the study: For low cell numbers, libraries were made with SMART-Seq v4 Ultra Low Input.

CDR1 SGHRS and CDR2 YFSETQ come from the germline V gene. The CDR3 spans 13 residues. V dropped 3 bases and J dropped 6 bases, with 12 bases sitting between them. This chain links TRBV5-1 with TRBJ1-2; D might be TRBD1 (5 bases). This sequence originates from a young man who received the YFV17D yellow fever vaccine. This specimen was PBMCs, taken around 45 days after the first yellow fever vaccination. CDR3 bases: TGCGCCAGCAGCTGGACCGGGACCCATGGCTACACCTTC. It translates to CASSWTGTHGYTF.